Shown below are 22 T cell receptor beta chains from a single sample sequenced in a study of blood T cell repertoires in COVID-19. The repertoire was sequenced with immunoSEQ multiplex PCR; TCRdb's copy has only in-frame clones and lacks some. The sample lists about 110,000 clones, over 80% occurring once. Sequenced material: peripheral blood. Receptors were obtained from a woman in her sixties with acute or convalescent COVID-19.

V is TRBV5-6 and J is TRBJ2-3; TRBD2 matches at 7 bases. The CDR3 is made up of 14 amino acids. With 4 bases clipped from V and 9 bases from J, the junction kept 11 bases outside the gene matches. Germline V lookup: CDR1 SGHDT, CDR2 YYEEEE. CDR3 sequence reads: CASSPGGGEGTQYF. The CDR3 bases are TGTGCCAGCAGCCCGGGGGGAGGAGAAGGGACGCAGTATTTT.

The rearrangement uses TRBV6-2 or TRBV6-3 and TRBJ1-2, with 7 bases lining up with TRBD1. Losses at the gene ends were 4 bases for V and 5 bases for J; bases not matched to a gene: 10. Germline loops: CDR1 MNHEY, CDR2 SVGEGT. The CDR3 runs to 15 residues. CDR3: CASSSKAGTVYGYTF. In DNA form, the CDR3 reads TGTGCCAGCAGTTCCAAAGCCGGGACAGTTTATGGCTACACCTTC.

This clone was seen at least ten times. At one end, the junction sequence differs from germline, possibly due to a read error. This chain joins TRBV6-1 and TRBJ2-7, with 9 bases lining up with TRBD1. The CDR3 sequence is 18 residues long. The V gene's germline CDR1 is MNHNS and CDR2 SASEGT. The CDR3 protein is CASIEYPEGQGMFHEQYF. The CDR3 bases are TGTGCCAGCATTGAATACCCCGAGGGACAGGGTATGTTTCACGAGCAGTACTTC.

This clone was observed a handful of times. CDR3 protein: CASSPRDRGYGYTF. In nucleotides, the CDR3 is TGTGCCAGCAGCCCAAGGGACAGGGGCTATGGCTACACCTTC. The chain uses TRBV28 and TRBJ1-2, with TRBD1 identical over 10 bases. Germline CDR1 is MDHEN and CDR2 is SYDVKM. The CDR3 is 14 amino acids. V dropped 6 bases and J dropped 4; count of bases not matched to a gene: 5.

This clone has only a few counts. The genes are TRBV9 and TRBJ1-5, with D possibly TRBD1 on 6 matching bases. The CDR3 has 15 amino acids. Germline V gene sequence: CDR1 SGDLS, CDR2 YYNGEE. The V end lost 1 base, the J end lost 6 bases, and 14 bases lay between the germline ends. This CDR3 is CASSVSSGVGQPQHF. The CDR3 DNA sequence: TGTGCCAGCAGCGTAAGTTCAGGGGTCGGTCAGCCCCAGCATTTT.

The chain uses TRBV7-2 and TRBJ2-4; 12 bases are a match to TRBD2. The CDR3 extends over 15 amino acids. Germline lookup yields CDR1 SGHTA and CDR2 FQGNSA. Unmatched junction bases numbered 4, after V lost 5 bases and J lost 5 bases. CDR3 in amino acids: CASSQTSGGQNIQYF. In DNA form, the CDR3 reads TGTGCCAGCAGCCAGACTAGCGGGGGTCAAAACATTCAGTACTTC. The complete variable domain, with remaining parts taken from reference TRBV7-2 and TRBJ2-4, reads GAGVSQSPSNKVTEKGKDVELRCDPISGHTALYWYRQSLGQGLEFLIYFQGNSAPDKSGLPSDRFSAERTGGSVSTLTIQRTQQEDSAVYLCASSQTSGGQNIQYFGAGTRLSVL.

The chain employs TRBV28 and TRBJ2-5; 15 bases map to TRBD2. CDR3 length equals 21 residues. CDR1 and CDR2 from the germline V gene are MDHEN and SYDVKM. V was clipped by 1 base and J by 2 bases; unmatched bases: 14. CDR3 in DNA: TGTGCCAGCAGTTTATTTAAAATTTTTGGACTAGCGGGGGGGCCTCAAGAGACCCAGTACTTC. Translating it yields CASSLFKIFGLAGGPQETQYF.

This sequence joins TRBV7-2 and TRBJ1-2, with 10 bases matching TRBD1. There are 15 residues in the CDR3. The germline V gene encodes CDR1 SGHTA and CDR2 FQGNSA. Trimming cost V 2 bases and J 10 bases; bases outside gene matches: 10. The CDR3 bases are TGTGCCAGCAGCTTAAACCCGACAGGGGGCGAATACTACACCTTC. Encoded protein: CASSLNPTGGEYYTF.

For the CDR3, the DNA is TGTGCCAGCAGGCCCGAAGGAGGGACAGGCCTCCGGGCTTTCTTT. It is translated as CASRPEGGTGLRAFF. The chain employs TRBV7-3 and TRBJ1-1; 8 nucleotides line up with TRBD1. The trim removed 6 bases at V and 11 bases at J, leaving 17 bases unmatched. This CDR3 comprises 15 residues. CDR1 and CDR2 (germline): SGHTA, FQGTGA.

The chain is built from TRBV3-1 (or the pseudogene TRBV3-2) and TRBJ1-5; no reliable D call. CDR1 and CDR2 from the germline V gene are LGHDT and YNNKEL (reference sequence). CDR3 size: 12 residues. The germline V and J ends were trimmed by 1 base and 6 bases, with 4 bases remaining between them. This chain's CDR3 is CASSQASQPQHF. The CDR3, as DNA: TGTGCCAGCAGCCAAGCGAGTCAGCCCCAGCATTTT.

This chain links TRBV5-1 with TRBJ1-3, with D hard to call. V dropped 4 bases and J dropped 0 bases, with 8 bases sitting between them. Germline V gene lookup returns CDR1 SGHRS and CDR2 YFSETQ. The CDR3 has 14 amino acids. CDR3 coding DNA: TGCGCCAGCAGCGAACGGGGCTCTGGAAACACCATATATTTT. This gives the protein CASSERGSGNTIYF.

This clone appeared once. The CDR3 DNA is TGTGCCAGCAGTACCACAGGGGCCTCAGGAAACACCATATATTTT. Translating it yields CASSTTGASGNTIYF. The chain is built from TRBV6-5 and TRBJ1-3; 7 bases fit TRBD1. In germline, CDR1 is MNHEY, CDR2 SVGAGI. V shed 5 bases, J shed 4 bases, and the junction held 8 bases outside the gene matches. This CDR3 comprises 15 residues.

This chain connects TRBV28 to TRBJ2-1; no definite D call. The CDR3 runs to 14 residues. The V end was cut by 5 bases, the J end by 0 bases, with 8 bases between. Germline V gene sequence: CDR1 MDHEN, CDR2 SYDVKM. CDR3 nucleotide sequence: TGTGCCAGCAGTCAGGCAAGCTCCTACAATGAGCAGTTCTTC. Translating it yields CASSQASSYNEQFF. Together with reference TRBV28 and TRBJ2-1, the CDR3 gives the full variable domain: DVKVTQSSRYLVKRTGEKVFLECVQDMDHENMFWYRQDPGLGLRLIYFSYDVKMKEKGDIPEGYSVSREKKERFSLILESASTNQTSMYLCASSQASSYNEQFFGPGTRLTVL.

This chain joins TRBV5-1 and TRBJ1-4; TRBD1 agrees at 10 bases. The V gene's germline CDR1 is SGHRS and CDR2 YFSETQ. This CDR3 is built from 15 residues. V lost 4 bases, J lost 6 bases, and 6 bases stayed unmatched. CDR3 residues: CASSKRTGGDEKLFF. The CDR3 DNA is TGCGCCAGCAGCAAACGGACAGGGGGGGATGAAAAACTGTTTTTT.

The genes are TRBV27 and TRBJ1-5, with 7 bases identical to TRBD1. Looked up from germline, CDR1 is MNHEY and CDR2 is SMNVEV (reference sequence). This CDR3 contains 15 residues. V lost 6 bases to trimming and J lost 0 bases; unmatched junction nucleotides: 5. DNA of the CDR3: TGTGCCAGCAGACTCGGACAGGTTAGCAATCAGCCCCAGCATTTT. Protein sequence: CASRLGQVSNQPQHF.

The chain joins TRBV27 to TRBJ2-2; 7 bases agree with TRBD1. This CDR3 has 16 residues. The germline V gene has CDR1 MNHEY and CDR2 SMNVEV (reference sequence). V shed 5 bases, J shed 2 bases, and the junction held 8 bases outside the gene matches. CDR3 loop: CASSTPGTANTGELFF. The CDR3 region has the DNA TGTGCCAGCAGTACCCCCGGGACAGCTAACACCGGGGAGCTGTTTTTT.

This clone was recorded a few times. The chain carries TRBV7-9 and TRBJ2-3, with D unresolved. Per the germline V gene, CDR1 is SEHNR and CDR2 is FQNEAQ (reference sequence). The CDR3 covers 14 residues. The germline V and J ends were trimmed by 6 bases and 0 bases, with 10 bases remaining between them. CDR3 sequence (DNA): TGTGCCAGCAGTATCCGGTCTAGCACAGATACGCAGTATTTT. This translates into CASSIRSSTDTQYF.

The chain combines TRBV5-1 with TRBJ2-1; tentative D call: TRBD1 (6 bases). Trimming took 1 base from V and 4 from J, leaving 9 bases between them. The CDR3 is 14 amino acids. Germline-derived CDR1 and CDR2 are SGHRS and YFSETQ. Here the CDR3 DNA reads TGCGCCAGCAGCTTGCAGGACAGTTACAATGAGCAGTTCTTC. This gives the protein CASSLQDSYNEQFF.

V and J are TRBV9 and TRBJ1-2; TRBD1 matches at 7 bases. CDR3 size: 15 residues. Unmatched junction bases numbered 5, after V lost 1 base and J lost 2 bases. Germline CDR1 is SGDLS and CDR2 is YYNGEE. The CDR3 reads CASSVLPGQNYGYTF. CDR3 DNA sequence: TGTGCCAGCAGCGTACTGCCGGGACAGAACTATGGCTACACCTTC.

The chain carries TRBV7-2 and TRBJ2-1, with D perhaps matching TRBD2 (5 bases). The V end lost 1 base, the J end lost 0 bases, and 13 bases lay between the germline ends. Germline V lookup: CDR1 SGHTA, CDR2 FQGNSA. CDR3 length: 17 residues. The CDR3 DNA follows: TGTGCCAGCAGCTTAGTGGAGCGGTTTAGCTCCTACAATGAGCAGTTCTTC. It codes for CASSLVERFSSYNEQFF.

The chain combines TRBV4-3 with TRBJ2-7, with D uncertain. The CDR3 has 15 amino acids. Trimming took off 2 bases at V and 4 bases at J, with 15 bases between the two ends. Germline V gives CDR1 LGHNA, CDR2 YSLEER. In DNA, the CDR3 is TGCGCCAGCAGCCAAAGAGGCGGATTGAGGTACGAGCAGTACTTC. Translating it yields CASSQRGGLRYEQYF.

In this sample, this clone turned up a few times. This chain connects TRBV28 to TRBJ1-5; TRBD1 aligns across 9 bases. The CDR3 spans 15 residues. Trimming removed 1 base from V and 6 bases from J; junction bases left unmatched: 4. Germline assignment: CDR1 MDHEN and CDR2 SYDVKM. The CDR3 DNA is TGTGCCAGCAGTTTATTACAGGGGGCTGGTCAGCCCCAGCATTTT. This codes for CASSLLQGAGQPQHF.